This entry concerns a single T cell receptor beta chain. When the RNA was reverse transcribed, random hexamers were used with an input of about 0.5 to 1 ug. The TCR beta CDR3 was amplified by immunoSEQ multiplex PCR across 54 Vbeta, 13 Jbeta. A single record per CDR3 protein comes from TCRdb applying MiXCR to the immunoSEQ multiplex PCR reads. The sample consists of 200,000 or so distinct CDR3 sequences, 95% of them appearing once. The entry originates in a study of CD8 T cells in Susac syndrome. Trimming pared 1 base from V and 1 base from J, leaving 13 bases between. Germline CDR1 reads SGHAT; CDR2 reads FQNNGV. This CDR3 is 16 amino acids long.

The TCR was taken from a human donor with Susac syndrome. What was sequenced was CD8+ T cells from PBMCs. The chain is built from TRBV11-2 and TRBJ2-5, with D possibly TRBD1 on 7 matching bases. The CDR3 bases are TGTGCCAGCAGCTTAGGGAGGGGGCCTGGCCAAGAGACCCAGTACTTC. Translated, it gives CASSLGRGPGQETQYF.